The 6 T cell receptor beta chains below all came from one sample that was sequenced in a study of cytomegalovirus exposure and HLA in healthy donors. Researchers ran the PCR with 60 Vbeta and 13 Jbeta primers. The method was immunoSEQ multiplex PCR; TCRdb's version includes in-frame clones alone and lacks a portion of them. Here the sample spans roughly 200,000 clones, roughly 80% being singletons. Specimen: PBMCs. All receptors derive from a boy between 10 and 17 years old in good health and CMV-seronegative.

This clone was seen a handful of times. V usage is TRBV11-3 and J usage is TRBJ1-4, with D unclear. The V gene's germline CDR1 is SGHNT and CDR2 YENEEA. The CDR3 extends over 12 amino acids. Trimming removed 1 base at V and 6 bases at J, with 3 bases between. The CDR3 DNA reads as TGTGCCAGCAGCTTAGTAGATGAAAAACTGTTTTTT. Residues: CASSLVDEKLFF.

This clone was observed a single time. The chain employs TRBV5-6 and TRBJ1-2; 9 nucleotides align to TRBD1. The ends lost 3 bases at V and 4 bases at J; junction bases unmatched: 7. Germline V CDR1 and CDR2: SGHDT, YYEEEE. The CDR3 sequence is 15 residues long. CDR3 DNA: TGTGCCAGCAGCTGGCCAGGGGACAGGGCCTATGGCTACACCTTC. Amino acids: CASSWPGDRAYGYTF.

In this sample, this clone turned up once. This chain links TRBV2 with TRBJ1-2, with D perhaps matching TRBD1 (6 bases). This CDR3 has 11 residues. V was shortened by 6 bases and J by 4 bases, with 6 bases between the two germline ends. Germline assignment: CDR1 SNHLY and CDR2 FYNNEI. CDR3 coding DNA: TGTGCCAGCAGGGACAGCTATGGCTACACCTTC. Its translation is CASRDSYGYTF. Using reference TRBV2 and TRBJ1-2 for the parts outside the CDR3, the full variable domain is EPEVTQTPSHQVTQMGQEVILRCVPISNHLYFYWYRQILGQKVEFLVSFYNNEISEKSEIFDDQFSVERPDGSNFTLKIRSTKLEDSAMYFCASRDSYGYTFGSGTRLTVV.

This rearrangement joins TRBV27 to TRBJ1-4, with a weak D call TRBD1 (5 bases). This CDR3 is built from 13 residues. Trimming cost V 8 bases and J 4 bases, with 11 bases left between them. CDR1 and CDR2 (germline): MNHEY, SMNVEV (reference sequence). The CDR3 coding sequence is TGTGCCAGCCAAGGGACTGATAATGAAAAACTGTTTTTT. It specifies CASQGTDNEKLFF.

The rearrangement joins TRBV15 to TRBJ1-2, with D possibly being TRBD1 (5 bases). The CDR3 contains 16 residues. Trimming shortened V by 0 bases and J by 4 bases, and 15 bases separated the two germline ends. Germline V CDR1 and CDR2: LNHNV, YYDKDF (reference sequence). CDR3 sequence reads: CATSRDHGPGGYGYTF. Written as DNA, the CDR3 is TGTGCCACCAGCAGAGATCACGGACCGGGGGGCTATGGCTACACCTTC.

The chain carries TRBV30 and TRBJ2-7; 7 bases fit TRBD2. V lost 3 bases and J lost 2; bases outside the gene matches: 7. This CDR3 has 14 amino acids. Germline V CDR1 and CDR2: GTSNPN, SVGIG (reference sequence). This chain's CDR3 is CAWRTSGGAYEQYF. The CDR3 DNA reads TGTGCCTGGAGGACCTCGGGAGGCGCCTACGAGCAGTACTTC.